This record concerns one T cell receptor beta chain sequence. Its antigen is unknown. To prepare the library, the immunoSEQ multiplex PCR assay was applied. For the multiplex PCR, a mixture combining 60 forward primers for TCR Vbeta segments and 13 reverse primers for TCR Jbeta segments was used. A multiplex PCR assay on genomic DNA amplified the CDR3 region of rearranged TCR beta genes. Amplified TCR beta libraries were sequenced as 87-base-pair reads on the Illumina HiSeq System. Turning to the authors' computational methods: A later analysis counted about 80 million unique TCR beta chains across the approximately 700 repertoires, and roughly 11 million of these chains were shared by at least two donors. Raw reads were error-corrected and collapsed into unique sequences with a nearest-neighbor algorithm that merged closely related sequences to remove PCR and sequencing errors. Alignment of CDR3 sequences to IMGT reference sequences was used to assign V, D and J gene segments. For a sequence to be retained, a match of at least six nucleotides to both a V gene segment and a J gene segment was required. A rearrangement counted as productive if the CDR3 had no stop codons and remained in frame with V and J, and every other rearrangement counted as non-productive. CDR3 was defined according to IMGT convention as the region running from the second conserved V-encoded cysteine to the conserved J-encoded phenylalanine. In an earlier analysis of more than 550 of the donors, sequences lacking an unambiguous match to a single V gene segment were excluded. In an earlier analysis of around 600 of the donors, V segments were called functional above 56.7% productive rearrangements and were called segregating when the between-donor standard deviation exceeded 5%. A statistical classification framework was built to diagnose cytomegalovirus status from the catalog of TCR beta chain sequences. In a later analysis, TCR nucleotide sequences were compared against IMGT/GENE-DB human TR gene sequences so that V and J genes could be assigned. In a later analysis, CDR3 sequences and most-parsimonious VDJ recombination scenarios were assigned using the TCRdist pipeline. In a later analysis, each TCR beta chain was defined by its CDR3 amino acid sequence together with its V-gene family, and reads lacking a unique V-gene family were excluded. To address suspected cross-contamination and a sequencing artifact, a later analysis removed 450 to 700 highly shared, low-generation-probability nucleotide sequences. A later analysis calculated a clonal expansion index for each public chain from normalized within-repertoire ranks of inferred template counts. In a later analysis, generation probabilities were computed using a VDJ recombination model fitted to out-of-frame rearrangements, and the results were checked against IGoR. In a later analysis, hypergeometric tests were used to score TCR-TCR, TCR-HLA and TCR-CMV co-occurrence, with a repertoire-size bias correction applied to TCR pairs. False discovery rates were estimated in a later analysis by permuting HLA or CMV assignments 20 times. In a later analysis, co-occurring TCRs were grouped using DBSCAN, with TCRdist sequence similarity added in when clustering inside HLA-allele-positive subsets. Repertoires with fewer than 30,000 or more than 120,000 public chains were left out of co-occurrence clustering, as were about five repertoires with anomalous nucleotide sharing. As stored in TCRdb, this immuneACCESS dataset retains in-frame rearrangements with V and J assigned. A fraction of the clones does not appear; measured against another copy, unresolved V genes explain less than half of the discrepancy, and the remainder lacks a known reason. D and trimming were read from the DNA, whereas the V and J calls and clone size are those reported in that table. This sample's table contains about 130,000 clones. The top ten hold less than 3% of the sample.

From the cysteine through the phenylalanine, the CDR3 covers 15 amino acids. Only the CDR3 DNA is retained, 45 bases long and in frame from the first base. Based on the germline V gene, the CDR1 and CDR2 sequences are MGHRA and YSYEKL. Cut back by 4 bases and 3 bases, the V and J ends lie 15 bases apart. The data derive from a study of cytomegalovirus exposure and HLA in healthy donors (dated by TCRdb to the late 2010s). Study-level background: According to an earlier analysis of several hundred of the donors, roughly 180 million T cells yielded 100 million or so unique TCR beta sequences and 276 Gb of sequence data. The study aimed to test whether signatures of past pathogen exposure could be identified by cataloging public T cell receptors. A later genetic analysis used genome-wide SNP genotypes for about 60% of the 666 donors, treating that subset as a discovery cohort. HLA typing covered class I and class II loci at four-digit resolution. Typing coverage varied by locus: roughly 629-640 donors for A, B, C, DRB1 and DQB1; roughly 560 for DQA1; approximately 570 for DPA1; approximately 470 for DPB1. All discovery cohort repertoires had been generated using a single sequencing platform. Donor age, sex, ethnicity and CMV serostatus were collected together with the repertoire data. About 300 gigabases of sequencing data and 80 million or so unique TCR sequences were included in an early release covering roughly 700 HLA-typed donors. Among a few hundred genotyped donors of the cohort, an average of approximately 240,000 unique TCR beta nucleotide sequences were sequenced per donor, roughly 20% of them non-productive. The study profiled the T cell repertoires of hundreds of subjects by immunosequencing and related them to cytomegalovirus serostatus. To predict cytomegalovirus infection status, the study brought together high-throughput TCR immunosequencing, statistical association of individual TCRs with disease status, and machine learning. A later analysis re-examined previously published TCR beta repertoires from about 700 donors and added high-resolution HLA genotyping to investigate patterns of TCR occurrence. In the later analysis, no new phenotypic data were used to find candidate immune exposures; instead, reliance was placed on TCR beta sequences and their occurrence across donors. Of the 398 genotyped donors, 65% to 90% were placed in the genetic ancestry cluster associated with self-reported Caucasian donors. Along with the roughly 670-subject first cohort, a separate validation cohort of approximately 110 different subjects was used. Several DR-DQ haplotypes were treated as single units for association and clustering because of strong linkage in the cohort. An earlier analysis of approximately 500 of the donors applied high-throughput TCR beta sequencing to assess whether each TCR beta V gene segment acted as functional or pseudogenic. Results and caveats for the whole study, not just this receptor: An earlier analysis of several hundred of the donors showed that most TCR beta V segments appeared in productive rearrangements either about 87% or about 30% of the time, which broadly matched IMGT annotations. Because some donors lacked HLA typing at each locus, the association tests relied only on the typed subset. A later genetic analysis reported fewer N-insertions in productive TCRs among donors in an Asian-associated ancestry cluster than the roughly 720-donor mean. The study listed around 160 TCR beta chains as associated with cytomegalovirus. A few of the identified cytomegalovirus-associated TCR beta chains were confirmed in vitro to be specific for cytomegalovirus antigens. According to the authors, the approach could potentially be generalized to other disease states and immunological phenotypes. V-gene and J-gene trimming of TCR beta chains was associated with a missense DCLRE1C variant in a later genetic analysis, and the association was replicated in an independent cohort. Some IMGT-functional V segments, including TRBV6-2 and TRBV6-3, could not be told apart with the 87-base-pair reads, so those segments were excluded. A further reported finding was that TCR beta sequences accurately predicted the HLA-A and HLA-B alleles for most subjects in the first cohort. Cytomegalovirus status was reported to be diagnosed by the classifier with high specificity and sensitivity in both the original and validation cohorts. Most CMV-associated TCR beta chains appeared to be HLA-restricted in a later analysis, and the HLA associations seemed to be driven largely by CMV exposure. In a later analysis, HLA-associated TCR beta chains showed more clonal expansion and lower generation probabilities than non-associated chains that were equally common. A group of highly shared sequence variants was considered likely to be a technical artifact of the sequencing pipeline. Presence/absence analyses assumed roughly uniform sequencing depth across donors, an assumption that may not hold. Several of the top co-occurrence clusters appeared to be linked to parvovirus B19, influenza, CMV and Epstein-Barr virus, according to a later analysis. Across donors, most TCR sequences were observed very rarely, whereas some public TCRs were present in many individuals. A later analysis found that TCR association rates varied across HLA loci, with DRB1 alleles showing the most associated TCRs and HLA-C alleles the fewest. When HLA alleles, especially DR and DQ, strongly co-occurred, TCR associations were difficult to assign to individual alleles. The only immune exposure information available for the cohort was CMV serostatus. In a later analysis, about 17,000 TCR beta sequences were associated with specific HLA alleles at a false discovery rate of 0.05. Because counts were too low, seventeen rarely observed V segments, including chromosome 9 orphons, were left out of the earlier analysis of some 640 of the donors. Linkage disequilibrium might explain the correlated functional status among segregating V segments, but an unknown experimental factor could not be ruled out. In this cohort, only TCR beta chains were sequenced, and detectable features were limited by the absence of alpha or paired-chain data.

In total, 666 healthy bone marrow donors made up the cohort. At the time of sampling, every cohort member was nominally healthy, though immune exposures that went unrecorded were likely present. The donor tested CMV seronegative, placing the donor among the roughly 340 seronegative members of the cohort. A peripheral blood sample was collected from each donor, and TCR beta sequencing was performed on peripheral blood mononuclear cells. Genomic DNA was extracted from the blood cell samples with the Qiagen DNeasy Blood Extraction Kit. This receptor was identified in a man aged 25 to 45 in good health and CMV-seronegative. The chain is made from TRBV4-1 and TRBJ1-2; confidence is insufficient to name the D gene. Sequencing was done on a sample of PBMCs. The sequence in DNA is TGCGCCAGCAGCCCGCAGATCCAGACTCACTATGGCTACACCTTC. This sequence encodes CASSPQIQTHYGYTF.